These 29 T cell receptor beta chains share one sample of origin, sequenced in a study of shared clonotypes between healthy human individuals (dated by TCRdb to between 2020 and 2021). CD8 naive samples consisted of CD45RO-negative cells that were positively selected for CCR7, yielding a CD45RA+CCR7+ population without TemRA cells. Library prep was done by the immunoSEQ multiplex PCR assay. TCRdb mirrors the immuneACCESS table, restricted to in-frame sequences. Some clones are absent from its copies; in checked studies, under half trace to an unresolved V gene, and the reason for the others is unknown. Counted in this sample were millions of clones; just under 95% of them appeared once. 0.9% to 1.3% of the sample is taken by the ten largest. The sample taken for sequencing was naive CD8+ T cells sorted from blood. What the cell subset or site label conveys for this sample: CD45RA+CCR7+. These receptors all come from a man aged 18 to 30 in good health.

This clone showed up just once. This chain links TRBV7-2 with TRBJ2-2; no reliable D call. The CDR3 is made up of 14 amino acids. V lost 5 bases and J lost 4, with 11 bases in between. Looked up from germline, CDR1 is SGHTA and CDR2 is FQGNSA. In nucleotides, the CDR3 is TGTGCCAGCAGCCAAACAACAGTCACCGGGGAGCTGTTTTTT. Amino acids: CASSQTTVTGELFF.

As regards this clone: The same CDR3 is also encoded by other DNA sequences in this sample. DNA for the CDR3: TGTGCCAGCAGTGAGGTCCCCACAGATACGCAGTATTTT. Translation: CASSEVPTDTQYF. V is TRBV2 and J is TRBJ2-3, with D hard to call. The CDR3 contains 13 residues. Germline V gene sequence: CDR1 SNHLY, CDR2 FYNNEI. Deletions cut 3 bases from V and 2 bases from J, with 6 bases between.

This chain connects TRBV5-1 to TRBJ2-1; 8 bases agree with TRBD2. V lost 0 bases and J lost 4; bases outside the gene matches: 9. Germline V gives CDR1 SGHRS, CDR2 YFSETQ. The CDR3 runs to 17 residues. This CDR3 reads CASSLEPIAGFYNEQFF. The CDR3 DNA is TGCGCCAGCAGCTTGGAGCCGATAGCGGGGTTTTACAATGAGCAGTTCTTC.

The V call is TRBV5-6, the J call TRBJ1-4; possibly TRBD1 for D (5 bases). Germline lookup yields CDR1 SGHDT and CDR2 YYEEEE. V gave up 2 bases and J gave up 4 bases, with 21 bases separating them. CDR3 length equals 18 residues. As DNA, the CDR3 is TGTGCCAGCAGCTTAAGGGACTTGGCCTGGGAGGGTAATGAAAAACTGTTTTTT. It translates to CASSLRDLAWEGNEKLFF.

The CDR3 bases are TGTGCCAGCAGCTTACAGGGGGCTAGCACAGATACGCAGTATTTT. Translation: CASSLQGASTDTQYF. The rearrangement uses TRBV7-9 and TRBJ2-3; the match to TRBD1 covers 8 bases. The CDR3 has 15 residues. Trimming cost V 2 bases and J 0 bases; bases outside gene matches: 1. CDR1 and CDR2 (germline): SEHNR, FQNEAQ (reference sequence). Variable domain in full (rest from reference TRBV7-9 and TRBJ2-3): DTGVSQNPRHKITKRGQNVTFRCDPISEHNRLYWYRQTLGQGPEFLTYFQNEAQLEKSRLLSDRFSAERPKGSFSTLEIQRTEQGDSAMYLCASSLQGASTDTQYFGPGTRLTVL.

This clone was found once. The rearrangement uses TRBV7-9 and TRBJ1-2; no reliable D call. This CDR3 contains 15 residues. Germline CDR1 and CDR2: SEHNR and FQNEAQ (reference sequence). V gave up 2 bases and J gave up 0 bases, with 10 bases separating them. Written as DNA, the CDR3 is TGTGCCAGCAGCTTAATCCCAGATGCTAACTATGGCTACACCTTC. Its translation: CASSLIPDANYGYTF.

V usage is TRBV27 and J usage is TRBJ1-4; 10 bases are shared with TRBD1. The CDR3 spans 14 residues. Germline CDR1 MNHEY, CDR2 SMNVEV (reference sequence). The junction had 6 bases not matched to a gene; V was cut back by 6 bases and J by 8 bases. The CDR3 here is CASRTTGGREKLFF. CDR3 nucleotides: TGTGCCAGCAGAACGACAGGGGGCAGGGAAAAACTGTTTTTT.

The V gene is TRBV19, the J gene TRBJ2-1; D remains ambiguous. The CDR3 is 13 amino acids. V gave up 1 base and J gave up 5 bases, with 6 bases separating them. Germline values: CDR1 LNHDA, CDR2 SQIVND (reference sequence). The DNA of the CDR3 is TGTGCCAGTAGTATAGGGTCCCACAATGAGCAGTTCTTC. The encoded protein is CASSIGSHNEQFF.

The genes are TRBV11-2 and TRBJ2-5; 10 nucleotides match TRBD2. Germline CDR1 reads SGHAT; CDR2 reads FQNNGV. The CDR3 is made up of 16 amino acids. With 2 bases clipped from V and 6 bases from J, the junction kept 9 bases outside the gene matches. CDR3 sequence reads: CASSLPPGLAWQTQYF. The CDR3 coding sequence is TGTGCCAGCAGCTTACCGCCGGGACTAGCGTGGCAGACCCAGTACTTC.

About this clone itself: This sequence may be a read error, since a much larger clone differs from it by one base. Other DNA variants within this sample encode the same CDR3. V usage is TRBV30 and J usage is TRBJ2-7; TRBD1 might be the D (5 bases). Germline-derived CDR1 and CDR2 are GTSNPN and SVGIG (reference sequence). CDR3 length: 12 residues. The germline V and J ends were trimmed by 0 bases and 3 bases, with 6 bases remaining between them. CDR3 in amino acids: CAWSVGDYEQYF. CDR3 in DNA: TGTGCCTGGAGTGTAGGGGACTACGAGCAGTACTTC.

The chain uses TRBV7-9 and TRBJ2-5; D is ambiguous. The germline gives CDR1 SEHNR, CDR2 FQNEAQ (reference sequence). CDR3 length: 16 residues. Trimming took 0 bases from V and 1 from J, leaving 12 bases between them. The chain's CDR3 is CASSLAGTHTQETQYF. As DNA, the CDR3 is TGTGCCAGCAGCTTAGCGGGAACCCACACCCAAGAGACCCAGTACTTC. Filled out from reference TRBV7-9 and TRBJ2-5, the complete variable domain reads DTGVSQNPRHKITKRGQNVTFRCDPISEHNRLYWYRQTLGQGPEFLTYFQNEAQLEKSRLLSDRFSAERPKGSFSTLEIQRTEQGDSAMYLCASSLAGTHTQETQYFGPGTRLLVL.

As regards this clone: At the DNA level, this CDR3 is encoded by other sequences in the same sample as well. This chain connects TRBV28 to TRBJ1-5, with TRBD1 identical over 9 bases. Germline lookup yields CDR1 MDHEN and CDR2 SYDVKM. J lost 4 bases, V lost 2 bases, and 6 bases had no gene match. The CDR3 sequence is 16 residues long. CDR3 coding DNA: TGTGCCAGCAGTTTACCCAGGACAGGGGCAAATCAGCCCCAGCATTTT. Amino acid sequence: CASSLPRTGANQPQHF.

This clone was observed once. A much more abundant neighbour one base away suggests this may be a read error. The chain carries TRBV30 and TRBJ2-5; tentatively, D is TRBD2 (7 bases). Germline V gene sequence: CDR1 GTSNPN, CDR2 SVGIG (reference sequence). The CDR3 is 13 residues long. CDR3 region: CAWSVQGGETKYF. The CDR3 DNA follows: TGTGCCTGGAGTGTACAAGGGGGGGAGACCAAGTACTTC.

The genes are TRBV18 and TRBJ1-2; no definite D call. Germline assignment: CDR1 KGHSH and CDR2 LQKENI. V lost 4 bases, J lost 3 bases, and 15 bases lay in between. This CDR3 comprises 15 residues. This chain's CDR3 is CASSHQREADYGYTF. The CDR3 region has the DNA TGTGCCAGCTCACACCAGCGAGAGGCCGACTATGGCTACACCTTC. The full variable domain, completed using reference TRBV18 and TRBJ1-2, is NAGVMQNPRHLVRRRGQEARLRCSPMKGHSHVYWYRQLPEEGLKFMVYLQKENIIDESGMPKERFSAEFPKEGPSILRIQQVVRGDSAAYFCASSHQREADYGYTFGSGTRLTVV.

The chain recombines TRBV13 with TRBJ2-7; no clear D. With 3 bases removed from V and 5 bases from J, the gap between germline ends came to 5 bases. The CDR3 extends over 11 amino acids. Looked up from germline, CDR1 is PRHDT and CDR2 is FYEKMQ (reference sequence). The CDR3: CASSFNHEQYF. In DNA, the CDR3 is TGTGCCAGCAGCTTTAACCACGAGCAGTACTTC.

The V gene is TRBV12-5, the J gene TRBJ2-3; D unclear. Germline-derived CDR1 and CDR2 are LGHNT and FRNRAP. The CDR3 contains 13 residues. V was pared by 4 bases and J by 3 bases, with 8 bases between. CDR3 DNA: TGTGCTAGTGGTTCTCTTGTGACAGATACGCAGTATTTT. Its translation: CASGSLVTDTQYF.

This chain joins TRBV4-1 and TRBJ1-2, with D perhaps matching TRBD1 (6 bases). The CDR3 is 13 amino acids. V was cut by 1 base and J by 6 bases, with 9 bases left in between. CDR1 MGHRA and CDR2 YSYEKL come from the germline V gene. Here the CDR3 DNA reads TGCGCCAGCAGCCAAGGGAGGACAGATGGCTACACCTTC. This gives the protein CASSQGRTDGYTF.

This rearrangement joins TRBV29-1 to TRBJ2-3, with D uncertain. The CDR3 extends over 13 amino acids. Trimming shortened V by 4 bases and J by 7 bases, and 15 bases separated the two germline ends. Germline CDR1 reads SQVTM; CDR2 reads ANQGSEA. In nucleotides, the CDR3 is TGCAGCGTTGTTAGAATTGGTCACAATACGCAGTATTTT. As protein: CSVVRIGHNTQYF.

The chain is built from TRBV7-9 and TRBJ2-3; 7 positions agree with TRBD1. Germline V gene data show CDR1 as SEHNR and CDR2 as FQNEAQ (reference sequence). This CDR3 is 16 amino acids long. Trimming at V came to 3 bases and at J to 1 base, leaving 7 bases not matched to a gene. The CDR3 loop reads CASSLPQGLGTDTQYF. The DNA for the CDR3 is TGTGCCAGCAGCTTGCCACAGGGGTTGGGCACAGATACGCAGTATTTT.

The genes are TRBV10-1 and TRBJ1-2; 7 bases match TRBD1. In germline, CDR1 is WNHNN, CDR2 SYGVQD (reference sequence). V was clipped by 2 bases and J by 8 bases; unmatched bases: 23. The CDR3 is 19 residues long. This CDR3 is CASSEPRASRQRGLGGYTF. CDR3 DNA sequence: TGCGCCAGCAGTGAGCCCCGAGCCTCGCGACAAAGGGGGCTCGGGGGCTACACCTTC.

As regards this clone: This sample includes further DNA sequences coding for the same CDR3. This chain uses TRBV9 with TRBJ2-1, with D perhaps being TRBD1 or TRBD2 (5 bases each). V lost 4 bases and J 0 bases, leaving 11 bases between the germline ends. Germline CDR1 reads SGDLS; CDR2 reads YYNGEE. This CDR3 contains 15 residues. The CDR3 reads CASSPAGTSYNEQFF. The CDR3 DNA reads as TGTGCCAGCAGCCCCGCAGGGACCTCCTACAATGAGCAGTTCTTC. Combining the CDR3 with reference TRBV9 and TRBJ2-1 gives the whole variable domain DSGVTQTPKHLITATGQRVTLRCSPRSGDLSVYWYQQSLDQGLQFLIQYYNGEERAKGNILERFSAQQFPDLHSELNLSSLELGDSALYFCASSPAGTSYNEQFFGPGTRLTVL.

J is TRBJ1-5 and V is TRBV7-2; the D is unclear. V shed 4 bases and J shed 3 bases, with 13 bases lying between them. Germline V CDR1 and CDR2: SGHTA, FQGNSA. The CDR3 loop spans 15 amino acids. The DNA for the CDR3 is TGTGCCAGCAGCTGGTCCTGGCAGCTCAATCAGCCCCAGCATTTT. This codes for CASSWSWQLNQPQHF.

V and J are TRBV25-1 and TRBJ2-7; 10 bases match TRBD2. CDR3 length: 18 residues. Germline lookup yields CDR1 MGHDK and CDR2 SYGVNS. V dropped 2 bases and J dropped 3; count of bases not matched to a gene: 13. This CDR3 reads CASSELGPPASGGYEQYF. The CDR3 nucleotides read TGTGCCAGCAGTGAACTTGGCCCACCTGCTAGCGGGGGCTACGAGCAGTACTTC.

A single count supports this clone. V usage is TRBV25-1 and J usage is TRBJ1-4; D is ambiguous. This CDR3 has 11 amino acids. Germline-derived CDR1 and CDR2 are MGHDK and SYGVNS. The V end was cut by 3 bases, the J end by 7 bases, with 3 bases between. The CDR3 reads CASSEGEKLFF. The CDR3 bases are TGTGCCAGCAGTGAGGGTGAAAAACTGTTTTTT. The variable domain in full, completed from reference TRBV25-1 and TRBJ1-4, reads EADIYQTPRYLVIGTGKKITLECSQTMGHDKMYWYQQDPGMELHLIHYSYGVNSTEKGDLSSESTVSRIRTEHFPLTLESARPSHTSQYLCASSEGEKLFFGSGTQLSVL.

With respect to this clone: Other DNA sequences from this sample encode an identical CDR3 as well. The chain is built from TRBV13 and TRBJ2-7, with unresolved D. The length of the CDR3 is 13 residues. The germline V gene encodes CDR1 PRHDT and CDR2 FYEKMQ (reference sequence). V was clipped by 5 bases and J by 1 base, with 9 bases between them. The CDR3 spells CASSPTSSYEQYF. Written as DNA, the CDR3 is TGTGCCAGCAGCCCTACCTCTTCCTACGAGCAGTACTTC.

This chain uses TRBV28 with TRBJ2-1; 9 bases match TRBD2. Germline V gene data show CDR1 as MDHEN and CDR2 as SYDVKM. This CDR3 is built from 14 residues. V lost 3 bases and J lost 5; bases outside the gene matches: 2. The DNA for the CDR3 is TGTGCCAGCAGTTTTGAGCGGGGGGACAATGAGCAGTTCTTC. Its protein product is CASSFERGDNEQFF.

The chain employs TRBV7-6 and TRBJ2-7; weak D call: TRBD1 (5 bases). Trimming cost V 5 bases and J 2 bases, with 10 bases left between them. The germline CDR1 and CDR2 sequences are SGHVS and FNYEAQ. The CDR3 is made up of 13 amino acids. CDR3 DNA sequence: TGTGCCAGCAGCCCCAGACAGACCTACGAGCAGTACTTC. Residues: CASSPRQTYEQYF.

The chain links TRBV6-1 to TRBJ2-5, with D possibly being TRBD1 (6 bases). The V gene lost 5 bases and the J gene lost 4 bases, with 17 bases spanning the gap. CDR1 is MNHNS, CDR2 SASEGT, per germline. This CDR3 region has 15 residues. This chain's CDR3 is CASSPQGLRGETQYF. Here the CDR3 DNA reads TGTGCCAGCAGTCCTCAGGGGCTTCGAGGAGAGACCCAGTACTTC.

The sample holds one count of this clone. The chain uses TRBV2 and TRBJ2-7; TRBD2 might be the D (6 bases). Between the trimmed V and J ends, which lost 2 bases and 6 bases, there was a span of 11 bases. Germline V gives CDR1 SNHLY, CDR2 FYNNEI. The CDR3 totals 13 residues. CDR3 region: CASSEYGGTEQYF. The CDR3 region has the DNA TGTGCCAGCAGTGAATATGGAGGGACCGAGCAGTACTTC.